These 27 T cell receptor beta chains share one sample of origin, sequenced in a study of cytomegalovirus exposure and HLA in healthy donors. The PCR used 60 Vbeta and 13 Jbeta primers. Assay: immunoSEQ multiplex PCR; the TCRdb copy retains only in-frame clones and omits some. The sample comprises around 150,000 clones, about 80% of which are singletons, and less than 2% rests with the top ten. The sample consisted of PBMCs. Receptor source: a man between 40 and 49 years old in good health and CMV-seronegative.

This clone was detected a few times. The chain couples TRBV6-5 to TRBJ2-7; 8 nucleotides align to TRBD1. This CDR3 comprises 15 residues. V shed 0 bases and J 3 bases; nucleotides not matched to a gene: 4. Looked up from germline, CDR1 is MNHEY and CDR2 is SVGAGI. CDR3: CASSYSMGTGYEQYF. CDR3 in DNA: TGTGCCAGCAGTTACTCGATGGGGACAGGCTACGAGCAGTACTTC.

This clone has only a few counts. The chain is built from TRBV19 and TRBJ2-3; 11 bases match TRBD2. The germline V gene has CDR1 LNHDA and CDR2 SQIVND (reference sequence). The CDR3 has 14 amino acids. V lost 7 bases and J lost 2; bases outside the gene matches: 2. The CDR3 spells CASKGLADTDTQYF. The CDR3 DNA reads as TGTGCCAGTAAGGGACTAGCGGACACAGATACGCAGTATTTT.

V usage is TRBV7-9 and J usage is TRBJ2-3; D may be TRBD2 (5 bases). Per the germline V gene, CDR1 is SEHNR and CDR2 is FQNEAQ (reference sequence). V lost 3 bases, J lost 8 bases, and 12 bases lay in between. The CDR3 spans 13 residues. The CDR3 sequence: CASSFISDLTQYF. In nucleotides, the CDR3 is TGTGCCAGCAGCTTCATTAGCGACCTTACGCAGTATTTT.

This clone has just a few counts. The rearrangement joins TRBV2 to TRBJ2-7, with unresolved D. Trimming left V 1 base short and J 3 bases short, with 7 bases between. The CDR3 spans 13 residues. CDR1 and CDR2 from the germline V gene are SNHLY and FYNNEI. CDR3 DNA sequence: TGTGCCAGCAGTGAAGAGGCGGTCTACGAGCAGTACTTC. The encoded protein is CASSEEAVYEQYF.

This rearrangement joins TRBV11-2 to TRBJ1-6, with TRBD1 as a possible D gene (6 bases). Germline values: CDR1 SGHAT, CDR2 FQNNGV. V lost 0 bases and J 9 bases, leaving 12 bases between the germline ends. CDR3 length: 15 residues. CDR3 in amino acids: CASSLDRGGASPLHF. The CDR3 DNA reads as TGTGCCAGCAGCTTAGATCGGGGGGGCGCTTCACCCCTCCACTTT.

The rearrangement links TRBV4-3 to TRBJ1-4; D might be TRBD1 (5 bases). Looked up from germline, CDR1 is LGHNA and CDR2 is YSLEER. This CDR3 is built from 15 residues. Trimming pared 1 base from V and 4 bases from J, leaving 10 bases between. The CDR3 DNA sequence: TGCGCCAGCAGCCAAGCGACAGCGAGTAATGAAAAACTGTTTTTT. It specifies CASSQATASNEKLFF.

The chain links TRBV27 to TRBJ2-7; maybe TRBD1 (6 bases). CDR1 MNHEY and CDR2 SMNVEV come from the germline V gene (reference sequence). The length of the CDR3 is 15 residues. The V end lost 5 bases, the J end lost 2 bases, and 16 bases lay between the germline ends. In DNA, the CDR3 is TGTGCCAGCAGTGTCGCCGGGACATCGGCCTACGAGCAGTACTTC. Protein sequence: CASSVAGTSAYEQYF.

This clone appeared a single time. The rearrangement joins TRBV2 to TRBJ2-1, with D maybe TRBD2 (6 bases). Deletions cut 5 bases from V and 0 bases from J, with 11 bases between. The length of the CDR3 is 15 residues. The germline V gene encodes CDR1 SNHLY and CDR2 FYNNEI. The CDR3 loop is CASSFSGGSYNEQFF. CDR3 DNA sequence: TGTGCCAGCAGTTTTAGCGGTGGCTCCTACAATGAGCAGTTCTTC. Using reference TRBV2 and TRBJ2-1 for the parts outside the CDR3, the full variable domain is EPEVTQTPSHQVTQMGQEVILRCVPISNHLYFYWYRQILGQKVEFLVSFYNNEISEKSEIFDDQFSVERPDGSNFTLKIRSTKLEDSAMYFCASSFSGGSYNEQFFGPGTRLTVL.

The chain links TRBV18 to TRBJ2-7; D remains ambiguous. V was shortened by 2 bases and J by 1 base, with 9 bases between the two germline ends. The CDR3 covers 14 residues. Germline V gives CDR1 KGHSH, CDR2 LQKENI. In DNA form, the CDR3 reads TGTGCCAGCTCACCAGGGCAGATTTCCTACGAGCAGTACTTC. This translates into CASSPGQISYEQYF. Supplemented by reference TRBV18 and TRBJ2-7, the full variable domain reads NAGVMQNPRHLVRRRGQEARLRCSPMKGHSHVYWYRQLPEEGLKFMVYLQKENIIDESGMPKERFSAEFPKEGPSILRIQQVVRGDSAAYFCASSPGQISYEQYFGPGTRLTVT.

The chain is built from TRBV5-1 and TRBJ1-2; possible D gene TRBD1, 5 bases. Germline loops: CDR1 SGHRS, CDR2 YFSETQ. V lost 0 bases, J lost 8 bases, and 14 bases lay in between. The CDR3 runs 14 residues. In DNA form, the CDR3 reads TGCGCCAGCAGCTTGGCGCCAGGGCTCGAGGGCTACACCTTC. Protein product: CASSLAPGLEGYTF. Based on the CDR3 plus reference TRBV5-1 and TRBJ1-2, the full variable domain is KAGVTQTPRYLIKTRGQQVTLSCSPISGHRSVSWYQQTPGQGLQFLFEYFSETQRNKGNFPGRFSGRQFSNSRSEMNVSTLELGDSALYLCASSLAPGLEGYTFGSGTRLTVV.

The rearrangement uses TRBV2 and TRBJ1-1; D unresolved. The germline V gene has CDR1 SNHLY and CDR2 FYNNEI. CDR3 length equals 13 residues. Trimming took 6 bases from V and 0 from J, leaving 8 bases between them. The CDR3 is CASRLSVNTEAFF. The CDR3 bases are TGTGCCAGCAGGCTATCTGTGAACACTGAAGCTTTCTTT.

The J gene is TRBJ2-5, the V gene TRBV5-3; D is perhaps TRBD2 (5 bases). TRBV5-3 belongs to the ORF category, with a function that is uncertain. CDR3 length: 14 residues. The V end lost 3 bases, the J end lost 1 base, and 10 bases lay between the germline ends. This chain's CDR3 is CARSSTTLQETQYF. The DNA of the CDR3 is TGTGCCAGAAGCTCGACTACACTCCAAGAGACCCAGTACTTC.

The J gene is TRBJ2-1, the V gene TRBV27, with 14 bases matching TRBD2. CDR1 and CDR2 (germline): MNHEY, SMNVEV (reference sequence). J gave up 10 bases and V 5 bases, and 7 bases lay outside the gene matches. The CDR3 has 15 amino acids. The CDR3 loop reads CASSLMGTSGSEQFF. CDR3 nucleotide sequence: TGTGCCAGCAGTCTCATGGGGACTAGCGGGAGCGAGCAGTTCTTC.

The rearrangement links TRBV25-1 to TRBJ1-5; 8 nucleotides match TRBD1. The V gene's germline CDR1 is MGHDK and CDR2 SYGVNS. V lost 1 base and J lost 5; bases outside the gene matches: 4. CDR3 size: 15 residues. CDR3 sequence (DNA): TGTGCCAGCAGTGAATTTGGACAGGGAGATCAGCCCCAGCATTTT. This gives the protein CASSEFGQGDQPQHF.

This clone appeared a few times. The V and J genes are TRBV6-4 and TRBJ2-6; D unclear. CDR3 size: 15 residues. V was clipped by 0 bases and J by 1 base, with 4 bases between them. The germline V gene has CDR1 MRHNA and CDR2 SNTAGT. CDR3 nucleotide sequence: TGTGCCAGCAGTGACTCACAATCTGGGGCCAACGTCCTGACTTTC. Residues: CASSDSQSGANVLTF.

V gene TRBV6-5 combines with J gene TRBJ1-6, with a weak D call TRBD1 (6 bases). Germline CDR1 reads MNHEY; CDR2 reads SVGAGI. The germline V and J ends were trimmed by 2 bases and 6 bases, with 14 bases remaining between them. This CDR3 is 16 amino acids long. DNA for the CDR3: TGTGCCAGCAGTTACACACCCACAGGGATTAATTCACCCCTCCACTTT. It codes for CASSYTPTGINSPLHF.

Remarks on this clone: A junction boundary mismatches the germline segment, possibly from a read error. The chain has TRBV7-9 and TRBJ2-2; TRBD2 matches 8 bases. The CDR3 loop spans 15 amino acids. Germline V lookup: CDR1 SEHNR, CDR2 FQNEAQ (reference sequence). The CDR3 nucleotides read TGTTCCAGCAGATTGGAGCGGGAGCTCTCGGGGGAGCTGTTTTTT. Its translation: CSSRLERELSGELFF.

CDR3 DNA sequence: TGTGCCAGCAGTTTATTTTGGCAGGGGGAATCAACCGGGGAGCTGTTTTTT. Translation gives CASSLFWQGESTGELFF. The chain uses TRBV28 and TRBJ2-2; TRBD1 matches 7 bases. This CDR3 has 17 amino acids. Per germline, CDR1 MDHEN and CDR2 SYDVKM. After removal of 1 base from V and 5 bases from J, the junction contained 10 bases not matched to a gene.

The chain employs TRBV10-3 and TRBJ2-5; D is ambiguous. V lost 0 bases and J lost 3, with 2 bases in between. The CDR3 loop spans 12 amino acids. CDR1 and CDR2 from the germline V gene are ENHRY and SYGVKD. This chain's CDR3 is CAISESEETQYF. The CDR3, as DNA: TGTGCCATCAGTGAGTCCGAAGAGACCCAGTACTTC.

This clone was picked up one time. The chain couples TRBV28 to TRBJ2-3; 9 nucleotides align to TRBD2. The germline gives CDR1 MDHEN, CDR2 SYDVKM. CDR3 size: 16 residues. With V trimmed by 3 bases and J by 6 bases, 10 bases remained unmatched. CDR3 in DNA: TGTGCCAGCAGTTTGAACTTAGCGGGGGTCACGGATACGCAGTATTTT. It codes for CASSLNLAGVTDTQYF.

V usage is TRBV4-2 and J usage is TRBJ2-2, with D perhaps matching TRBD2 (5 bases). CDR1 is LGHNA and CDR2 is YNFKEQ in the germline V gene. The V end lost 3 bases, the J end lost 2 bases, and 10 bases lay between the germline ends. The CDR3 length is 15 residues. Here the CDR3 reads CASSQDFGNTGELFF. The CDR3 nucleotides read TGTGCCAGCAGCCAGGACTTTGGTAACACCGGGGAGCTGTTTTTT.

The rearrangement uses TRBV2 and TRBJ1-5; tentative D call: TRBD1 (5 bases). The V end lost 5 bases, the J end lost 3 bases, and 14 bases lay between the germline ends. The germline gives CDR1 SNHLY, CDR2 FYNNEI. The CDR3 has 15 amino acids. For the CDR3, the DNA is TGTGCCAGCAGTATTCTTGGGGGGAACAATCAGCCCCAGCATTTT. Amino acid sequence: CASSILGGNNQPQHF.

This clone turned up a few times. The chain carries TRBV9 and TRBJ2-3; maybe TRBD2 (6 bases). V was trimmed by 3 bases and J by 2 bases, leaving 13 bases between them. Germline CDR1 and CDR2: SGDLS and YYNGEE. This CDR3 has 15 residues. CDR3 loop: CASSAGVFDTDTQYF. The CDR3 bases are TGTGCCAGCAGCGCGGGGGTCTTTGACACAGATACGCAGTATTTT.

The V and J genes are TRBV6-6 and TRBJ2-2; 7 bases fit TRBD1. Germline-derived CDR1 and CDR2 are MNHNY and SVGAGI (reference sequence). The CDR3 contains 15 residues. The trim removed 6 bases at V and 6 bases at J, leaving 10 bases unmatched. CDR3 DNA: TGTGCCAGCAGGGACAGGTCCCAATCATCCGGGGAGCTGTTTTTT. Encoded protein: CASRDRSQSSGELFF.

The gene calls are TRBV5-6 and TRBJ1-6; no clear D. The CDR3 has 15 residues. With 0 bases removed from V and 7 bases from J, the gap between germline ends came to 11 bases. Germline assignment: CDR1 SGHDT and CDR2 YYEEEE. CDR3 in DNA: TGTGCCAGCAGCTTGGCCGGGATTGGGAATTCACCCCTCCACTTT. Amino acid sequence: CASSLAGIGNSPLHF.

The V gene is TRBV5-1, the J gene TRBJ2-5; TRBD1 agrees at 9 bases. This CDR3 has 15 residues. The V and J ends lost 4 bases and 7 bases, in that order; junction bases with no gene match: 11. The germline CDR1 and CDR2 sequences are SGHRS and YFSETQ. In DNA, the CDR3 is TGCGCCAGCAGCACCGGGACAGGGAGGTCTAGGACCCAGTACTTC. Its protein is CASSTGTGRSRTQYF.

This clone was seen more than once but under ten times. The J gene is TRBJ2-5, the V gene TRBV6-1, with 9 bases aligning to TRBD2. There are 13 residues in the CDR3. Germline CDR1 and CDR2: MNHNS and SASEGT. Trimming cost V 7 bases and J 5 bases; bases outside gene matches: 5. The CDR3 bases are TGTGCCAGCAAACTAGCGGGCAGGGAGACCCAGTACTTC. This codes for CASKLAGRETQYF.